Listed below are T cell receptor beta chains from one sample, sequenced in a study of blood T cells in healthy people across ages. TCRdb re-called the 5' RACE reads through MiXCR, storing one row per CDR3 protein. This sample has some 1,800,000 distinct CDR3 sequences, with roughly two fifths found just once. Sample: blood. These TCRs come from a human donor in good health. Each CDR3 is given with its conserved first and last residue. The D gene is left open where the match is weak. A row's size may be missing; if present it is once, few, many or a size class.

d_gene	abundance	v_gene	j_gene	CDR3nt	CDR3aa
NA	NA	TRBV18	TRBJ2-1	TGTGCCAGCTCACCCGACAGAAGGGAGTTCTTC	CASSPDRREFF
NA	NA	TRBV11-1	TRBJ1-2	TGTGCCAGCAGCTTACCGGGTTCGGAAGGCTACACCTTC	CASSLPGSEGYTF
NA	NA	TRBV16	TRBJ1-4	TGTGCCAGCAGCCCAACATTCAGAGCAACTAATGAAAAACTGTTTTTT	CASSPTFRATNEKLFF
NA	NA	TRBV12-3/TRBV12-4	TRBJ2-5	TGTGCCAGCAGCCCCGGGACCGTATACAATGAGCAGTACTTC	CASSPGTVYNEQYF
NA	NA	TRBV7-2	TRBJ2-7	TGTGCCAGCAGCTCCGGGACGGTGAGCTCCTACGAGCAGTACTTC	CASSSGTVSSYEQYF
TRBD2	few	TRBV29-1	TRBJ2-3	TGCAGCGCGCTAGCGGGGACAAGCACAGATACGCAGTATTTT	CSALAGTSTDTQYF
TRBD1	NA	TRBV27	TRBJ2-5	TGTGCCAGCAGTTTATGGTACAGGGGGTCCCGATACCAAGAGACCCAGTACTTC	CASSLWYRGSRYQETQYF
TRBD1	few	TRBV5-5	TRBJ2-5	TGTGCCAGCAGCTACGGACAGGGTGATAGGGAGACCCAGTACTTC	CASSYGQGDRETQYF
TRBD1	few	TRBV12-3/TRBV12-4	TRBJ1-2	TGTGCCAGCAGTACCAAACCGGGACAGGCTAACTATGGCTACACCTTC	CASSTKPGQANYGYTF
TRBD2	few	TRBV6-5	TRBJ2-3	TGTGCCAGCAGTTACTCGGGATCTAGCGGGGGGCAATTTAGCACAGATACGCAGTATTTT	CASSYSGSSGGQFSTDTQYF
NA	NA	TRBV11-2	TRBJ2-1	TGTGCCAGCAGCTTAGGTCACAGCCGCTACAATGAGCAGTTCTTC	CASSLGHSRYNEQFF
NA	NA	TRBV12-3/TRBV12-4	TRBJ2-5	TGTGCCAGCAGTTTGGGGCAACTGGAGGCCCAGTACTTC	CASSLGQLEAQYF
TRBD1	NA	TRBV6-5	TRBJ2-3	TGTGCCAGCAGTTTCTCAGTCCCGGGACAGGGGGAGATCACAGATACGCAGTATTTT	CASSFSVPGQGEITDTQYF
NA	few	TRBV20-1	TRBJ2-6	TGCAGCGCGCGCGGGGATGGATCCTCTGGGGCCAACGTCCTGACTTTC	CSARGDGSSGANVLTF
NA	NA	TRBV12-3/TRBV12-4	TRBJ1-2	TGTGCCAGCACCACCTCACGGGGCAGTTCCTATGGCTACACCTTC	CASTTSRGSSYGYTF
NA	NA	TRBV7-2	TRBJ1-2	TGTGCCAGCAGCTATGGGACAAGGAACTATGGCTACACCTTC	CASSYGTRNYGYTF
NA	NA	TRBV20-1	TRBJ2-2	TGCAGTGCCCCCGGGTCCGTGAACACCGGGGAGCTGTTTTTT	CSAPGSVNTGELFF
TRBD1	NA	TRBV27	TRBJ1-5	TGTGCCAGCAGTTTAAGTGGGACAGTTATGAGCAATCAGCCCCAGCATTTT	CASSLSGTVMSNQPQHF
TRBD1	NA	TRBV3-1	TRBJ2-3	TGTGCCAGCAGGTTCGGGACAGATCCCCCAGATACGCAGTATTTT	CASRFGTDPPDTQYF
NA	many	TRBV7-2	TRBJ2-1	TGTGCCAGCAGCTTTACTCGCGATGAGCAGTTCTTC	CASSFTRDEQFF
NA	NA	TRBV27	TRBJ2-7	TGTGCCAGCAGTCCTAAAGGGCGGAGCTCCTACGAGCAGTACTTC	CASSPKGRSSYEQYF
NA	few	TRBV7-2	TRBJ2-7	TGTGCCAGCAGCTTGAAAATGTGGGAGCAGTACTTC	CASSLKMWEQYF
NA	NA	TRBV20-1	TRBJ2-1	TGCAGTGCTAGAGAGGGGACACTTTACAATGAGCAGTTCTTC	CSAREGTLYNEQFF
NA	NA	TRBV29-1	TRBJ1-1	TGCAGCGTCTTCACCACTGAAGCTTTCTTT	CSVFTTEAFF
TRBD1	NA	TRBV9	TRBJ2-1	TGTGCCAGCAGCGGGACAGGGGACTACAATGAGCAGTTCTTC	CASSGTGDYNEQFF
NA	few	TRBV12-3/TRBV12-4	TRBJ2-7	TGTGCCAGCAGTTCGGTTACAGATACCTACGAGCAGTACTTC	CASSSVTDTYEQYF
NA	NA	TRBV7-3	TRBJ1-5	TGTGCCAGCAGTCCCACGGGGAGGGAGCCCCAGCATTTT	CASSPTGREPQHF
TRBD1	NA	TRBV4-1	TRBJ1-1	TGCGCCAGCAGCCTTACAGGGGGAAAAATGAACACTGAAGCTTTCTTT	CASSLTGGKMNTEAFF
NA	NA	TRBV7-9	TRBJ2-7	TGTGCCAGCAGCTTAGCGGGGGATCTCTACGAGCAGTACTTC	CASSLAGDLYEQYF
NA	NA	TRBV19	TRBJ1-1	TGTGCCAGTAGTATAGTGGGTGACGCTGAAGCTTTCTTT	CASSIVGDAEAFF
NA	few	TRBV11-2	TRBJ2-3	TGTGCCAGCAGCCAAATAGGGACACATACGCAGTATTTT	CASSQIGTHTQYF
TRBD2	NA	TRBV7-8	TRBJ2-3	TGTGCCAGCAGCCAAACCAGACTAGCGGGGGCCGGGGATACGCAGTATTTT	CASSQTRLAGAGDTQYF
NA	NA	TRBV10-3	TRBJ2-3	TGTGCCATCAGCCAACAGGCTTCTAGCACAGATACGCAGTATTTT	CAISQQASSTDTQYF
TRBD1	once	TRBV29-1	TRBJ1-4	TGCAGCGCGAAACAGGGGTTGAGTGAAAAACTGTTTTTT	CSAKQGLSEKLFF
NA	NA	TRBV15	TRBJ1-1	TGTGCCACCAGCAGAGTAAGGCCAGACTTCGGGAGTTTCTTT	CATSRVRPDFGSFF
NA	NA	TRBV21-1	TRBJ2-3	TGTGCCAGCAGCAAAGGATCGCGCACAGATACGCAGTATTTT	CASSKGSRTDTQYF
TRBD2	NA	TRBV5-1	TRBJ2-5	TGCGCCAGCAGCGCCATAAGTGGCGGGGGGTCAGGTGAGACCCAGTACTTC	CASSAISGGGSGETQYF
NA	few	TRBV12-3/TRBV12-4	TRBJ2-7	TGTGCCAGCAGTCCCTCACAGATCTACGAGCAGTACTTC	CASSPSQIYEQYF
NA	NA	TRBV20-1	TRBJ2-3	TGCAGGGCTAGAGAGTTTCTCCAGGAGCAGTATTTT	CRAREFLQEQYF
NA	many	TRBV20-1	TRBJ2-5	TGCAGTGCTAGAGATCTGGGGGTAGAGACCCAGTACTTC	CSARDLGVETQYF
NA	NA	TRBV29-1	TRBJ1-1	TGCAGCGTTGATACCCGGGGGAACACTGAAGCTTTCTTT	CSVDTRGNTEAFF
NA	NA	TRBV5-5	TRBJ2-3	TGTGCCAGCAGCTTGTTTAGGGTCCAGGCAGATACGCAGTATTTT	CASSLFRVQADTQYF
TRBD1	few	TRBV20-1	TRBJ1-2	TGCAGTGCTAGACCCATCAGGAGGGACAGAGACCTCTATGGCTACACCTTC	CSARPIRRDRDLYGYTF
NA	NA	TRBV27	TRBJ2-1	TGTGCCAGCGGATCCGTTCACACTACCTTCTCCTACAATGAGCAGTTCTTC	CASGSVHTTFSYNEQFF
NA	NA	TRBV5-6	TRBJ1-1	TGTGCCAGCAGCCCAACCACGGTGAACACTGAAGCTTTCTTT	CASSPTTVNTEAFF
NA	NA	TRBV9	TRBJ2-3	TGTGCCAGCAGCGTTTCGGGACGGAGTACCCTAGATACGCAGTATTTT	CASSVSGRSTLDTQYF
NA	NA	TRBV5-1	TRBJ2-7	TGCGCCAGCAGCTCCCTTGGACAGAACTACGAGCAGTACTTC	CASSSLGQNYEQYF
NA	few	TRBV28	TRBJ1-2	TGTGCCACGCAGGGAGGGATATATGGCTACACCTTC	CATQGGIYGYTF
NA	few	TRBV6-6	TRBJ2-5	TGTGCCAGCGGGTTTAGGCAGGAGACCCAGTACTTC	CASGFRQETQYF
TRBD1	NA	TRBV7-9	TRBJ2-1	TGTGCCAGCAGCTTAAGGGACAGGGTACATGAGCAGTTCTTC	CASSLRDRVHEQFF
TRBD2	NA	TRBV5-1	TRBJ2-3	TGCGCCAGCATGGCCCAGACTAGCACTTACACAGATACGCAGTATTTT	CASMAQTSTYTDTQYF
NA	NA	TRBV20-1	TRBJ2-1	TGCAGTGCTAGGTTTGAGCCAGGGGATAGGTATGAGCAGTTCTTC	CSARFEPGDRYEQFF
NA	few	TRBV27	TRBJ1-2	TGTGCCAGCAGTTTATCCAAACCAACAGCCACCTATGGCTACACCTTC	CASSLSKPTATYGYTF
TRBD2	NA	TRBV6-1	TRBJ2-3	TGTGCCAGCAGTGAAGGTCCGGCGGGGGGTTACACAGATACGCAGTATTTT	CASSEGPAGGYTDTQYF
NA	NA	TRBV20-1	TRBJ1-4	TGCAGTGCTAGAGGATGGGGAACAACTAATGAAAAACTGTTTTTT	CSARGWGTTNEKLFF
NA	few	TRBV12-3/TRBV12-4	TRBJ1-5	TGTGCCAGCAGTCCTCAGGTATCGGATCAGCCCCAGCATTTT	CASSPQVSDQPQHF
NA	few	TRBV19	TRBJ1-5	TGTGCCAGTAGTATCCGGAGTTATAGCAATCAGCCCCAGCATTTT	CASSIRSYSNQPQHF